The clone carrying this TCR beta chain was counted between two and nine times. Its antigen is unknown. These data belong to a study of T-cell reconstitution after alpha-beta-depleted transplantation in children. Overall study results and limits: The study reportedly traced alpha-beta T cells about two months after transplant to several hundred expanded graft clones. There were some patients whose high TCRbeta diversity at day 60 came from surviving recipient T cells and thymic progenitors. T-cell counts and diversity were attributed mostly to newly produced T cells one year after transplant.

Unique molecular identifiers were used in preparing the TCRbeta library. MiXCR, run by TCRdb on the PCR reads, gives a single entry per CDR3 protein. This sample carries around 190,000 distinct CDR3 sequences, 5.5% to 7% of them seen once, and the ten largest clones take about 5.9%. V lost 6 bases to trimming and J lost 1 base; unmatched junction nucleotides: 11. The CDR3 is 16 amino acids. CDR1 KGHSH and CDR2 LQKENI come from the germline V gene. The chain combines TRBV18 with TRBJ1-1; 7 nucleotides agree with TRBD1. This receptor was obtained from a boy aged 2 to 10 with acute lymphoblastic leukemia, due to receive a stem cell transplant. Sequenced material: PBMCs, taken before TCRalphabeta/CD19-depleted stem cell transplant. For the CDR3, the DNA is TGTGCCAGCTCGCGTACAGGGGATCGGGGGAACACTGAAGCTTTCTTT. Residues: CASSRTGDRGNTEAFF. Complete variable domain (other parts from reference TRBV18 and TRBJ1-1): NAGVMQNPRHLVRRRGQEARLRCSPMKGHSHVYWYRQLPEEGLKFMVYLQKENIIDESGMPKERFSAEFPKEGPSILRIQQVVRGDSAAYFCASSRTGDRGNTEAFFGQGTRLTVV.